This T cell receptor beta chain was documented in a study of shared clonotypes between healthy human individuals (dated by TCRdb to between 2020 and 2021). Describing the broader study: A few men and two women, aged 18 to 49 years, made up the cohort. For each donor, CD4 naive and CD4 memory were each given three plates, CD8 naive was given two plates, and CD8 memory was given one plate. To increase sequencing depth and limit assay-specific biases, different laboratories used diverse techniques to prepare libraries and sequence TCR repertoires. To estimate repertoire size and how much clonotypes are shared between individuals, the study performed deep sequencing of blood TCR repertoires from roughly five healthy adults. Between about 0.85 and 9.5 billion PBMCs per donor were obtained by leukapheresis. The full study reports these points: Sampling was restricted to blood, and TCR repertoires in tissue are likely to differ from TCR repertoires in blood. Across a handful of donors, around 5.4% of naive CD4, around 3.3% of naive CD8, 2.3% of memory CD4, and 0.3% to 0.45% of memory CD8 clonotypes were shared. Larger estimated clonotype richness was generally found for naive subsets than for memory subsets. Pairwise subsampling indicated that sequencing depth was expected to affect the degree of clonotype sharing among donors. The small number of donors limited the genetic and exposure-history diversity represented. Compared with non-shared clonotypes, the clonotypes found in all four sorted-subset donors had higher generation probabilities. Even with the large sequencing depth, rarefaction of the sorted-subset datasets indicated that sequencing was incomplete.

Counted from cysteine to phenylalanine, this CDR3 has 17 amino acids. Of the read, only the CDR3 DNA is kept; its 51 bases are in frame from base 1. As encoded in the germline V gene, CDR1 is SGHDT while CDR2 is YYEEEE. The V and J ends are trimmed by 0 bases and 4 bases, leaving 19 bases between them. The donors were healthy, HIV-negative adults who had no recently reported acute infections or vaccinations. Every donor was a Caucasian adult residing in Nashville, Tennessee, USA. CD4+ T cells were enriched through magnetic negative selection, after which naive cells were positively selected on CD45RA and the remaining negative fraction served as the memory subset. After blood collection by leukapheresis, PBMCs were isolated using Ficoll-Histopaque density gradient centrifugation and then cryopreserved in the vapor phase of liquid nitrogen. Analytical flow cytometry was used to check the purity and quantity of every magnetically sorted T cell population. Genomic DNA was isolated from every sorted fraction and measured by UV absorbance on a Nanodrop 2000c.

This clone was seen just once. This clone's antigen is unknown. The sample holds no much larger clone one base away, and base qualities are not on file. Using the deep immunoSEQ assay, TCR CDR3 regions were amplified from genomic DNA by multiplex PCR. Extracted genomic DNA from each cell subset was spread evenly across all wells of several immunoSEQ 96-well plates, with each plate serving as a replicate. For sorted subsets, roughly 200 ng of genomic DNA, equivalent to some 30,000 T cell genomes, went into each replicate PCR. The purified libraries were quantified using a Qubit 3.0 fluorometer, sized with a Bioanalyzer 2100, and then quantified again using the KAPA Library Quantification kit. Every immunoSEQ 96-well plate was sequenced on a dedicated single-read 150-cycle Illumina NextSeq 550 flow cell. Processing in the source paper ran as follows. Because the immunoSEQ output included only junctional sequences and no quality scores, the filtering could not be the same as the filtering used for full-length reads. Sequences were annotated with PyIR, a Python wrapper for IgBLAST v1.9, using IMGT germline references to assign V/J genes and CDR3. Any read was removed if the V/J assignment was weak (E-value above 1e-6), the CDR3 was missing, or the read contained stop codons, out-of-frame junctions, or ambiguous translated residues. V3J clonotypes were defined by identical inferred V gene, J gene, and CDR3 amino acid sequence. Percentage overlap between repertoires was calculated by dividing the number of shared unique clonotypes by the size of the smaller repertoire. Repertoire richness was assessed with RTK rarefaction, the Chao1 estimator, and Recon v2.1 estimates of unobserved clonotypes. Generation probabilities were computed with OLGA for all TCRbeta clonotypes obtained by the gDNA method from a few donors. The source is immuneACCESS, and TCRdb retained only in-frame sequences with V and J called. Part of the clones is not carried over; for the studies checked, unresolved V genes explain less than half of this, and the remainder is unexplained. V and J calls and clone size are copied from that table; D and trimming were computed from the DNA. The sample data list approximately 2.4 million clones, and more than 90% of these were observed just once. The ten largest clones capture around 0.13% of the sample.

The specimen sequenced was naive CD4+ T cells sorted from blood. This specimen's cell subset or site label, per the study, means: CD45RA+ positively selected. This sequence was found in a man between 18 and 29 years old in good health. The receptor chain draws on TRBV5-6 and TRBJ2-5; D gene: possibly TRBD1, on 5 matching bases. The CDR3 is CASSLVYGPLGPETQYF. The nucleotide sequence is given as TGTGCCAGCAGCTTGGTATATGGGCCACTGGGGCCAGAGACCCAGTACTTC.